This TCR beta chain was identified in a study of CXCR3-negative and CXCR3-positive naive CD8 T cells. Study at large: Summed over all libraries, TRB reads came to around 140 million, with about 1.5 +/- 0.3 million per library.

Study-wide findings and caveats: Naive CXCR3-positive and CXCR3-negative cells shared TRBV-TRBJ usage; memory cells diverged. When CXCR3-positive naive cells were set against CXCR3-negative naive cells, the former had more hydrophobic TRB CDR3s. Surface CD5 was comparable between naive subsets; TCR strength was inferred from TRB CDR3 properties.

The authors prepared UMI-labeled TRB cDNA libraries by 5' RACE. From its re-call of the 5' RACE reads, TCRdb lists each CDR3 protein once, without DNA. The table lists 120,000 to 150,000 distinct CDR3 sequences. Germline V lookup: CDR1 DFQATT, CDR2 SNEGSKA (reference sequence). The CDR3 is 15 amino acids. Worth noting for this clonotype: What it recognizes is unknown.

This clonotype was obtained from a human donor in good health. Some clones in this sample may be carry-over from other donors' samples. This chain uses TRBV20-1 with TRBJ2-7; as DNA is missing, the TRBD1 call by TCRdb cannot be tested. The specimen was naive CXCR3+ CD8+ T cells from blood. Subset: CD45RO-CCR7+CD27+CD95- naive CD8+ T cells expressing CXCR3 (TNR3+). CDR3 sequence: CSARDQGQVSYEQYF.